This section outlines one T cell receptor beta chain sequence together with its context. These data originate in a study of blood T cell repertoires in COVID-19. As for the study in general: Acute-phase and convalescent COVID-19 samples originated in the United States, Italy and Spain. The cDNA or gDNA used as material had been derived from T cells, B-cell-depleted T cells, or PBMCs.

In the original processing: Estimation of nucleated cell counts was performed using reference gene primer amplification. Generated by immunoSEQ multiplex PCR, the TCRdb table keeps only in-frame clones and is missing some. D and trimming were read from the DNA, whereas the V and J calls and clone size are those reported in that table. The table shows approximately 230,000 clones, with roughly 90% occurring only once. CDR3 length: 11 residues. Germline lookup yields CDR1 DFQATT and CDR2 SNEGSKA (reference sequence). The ends were cut back, 2 bases at V and 8 bases at J, with 7 bases in the middle. The TCR comes from a man aged 25-45 years who had recovered from COVID-19. The chain employs TRBV20-1 and TRBJ2-1; D is ambiguous. Sequencing was performed on peripheral blood. The CDR3 is CSARRVDEQFF. The CDR3 bases are TGCAGTGCTAGACGGGTGGATGAGCAGTTCTTC.